The 15 T cell receptor beta chains reported below all come from one sample, sequenced in a study of CD8+CD57+ T cells in acquired aplastic anemia. Genomic DNA acted as the template from which TCR beta VDJ combination and CDR3 sequence profiling were carried out. Via MiXCR, TCRdb re-called the reads, giving one row per CDR3 protein. This sample carries approximately 170,000 distinct CDR3 sequences, roughly 63% of them seen once, and the ten largest clones take 45%. Material for sequencing was sorted CD4+, CD8+, or CD8+CD57+ T cells (not recorded which) from PBMCs. The receptors originated from a human donor in good health.

This clonotype was recorded a few times. The chain is built from TRBV10-3 and TRBJ1-2, with 7 bases aligning to TRBD1. The CDR3 has 12 residues. The germline CDR1 and CDR2 sequences are ENHRY and SYGVKD. V lost 5 bases, J lost 5 bases, and 2 bases stayed unmatched. CDR3 sequence (DNA): TGTGCCATCAGTCAACAGGGGTATGGCTACACCTTC. Protein sequence: CAISQQGYGYTF.

This chain connects TRBV7-9 to TRBJ2-7; 11 nucleotides align to TRBD2. CDR3 size: 14 residues. CDR1 is SEHNR, CDR2 FQNEAQ, per germline (reference sequence). V lost 6 bases to trimming and J lost 4 bases; unmatched junction nucleotides: 5. The CDR3 coding sequence is TGTGCCAGCAGTATTAGCGGGGGGGCTTACGAGCAGTACTTC. It yields the protein CASSISGGAYEQYF.

The rearrangement joins TRBV7-8 to TRBJ2-7, with TRBD1 matching 8 bases. There are 14 residues in the CDR3. Germline loops: CDR1 SGHVS, CDR2 FQNEAQ. The V gene end was trimmed by 5 bases and the J gene end by 3 bases; junction bases not matched to a gene: 6. CDR3 DNA: TGTGCCAGCAGCGCCGGGACAGGAGACTACGAGCAGTACTTC. It codes for CASSAGTGDYEQYF.

The rearrangement uses TRBV10-3 and TRBJ2-7; weak D call: TRBD1 (6 bases). This CDR3 contains 19 residues. In germline, CDR1 is ENHRY, CDR2 SYGVKD. The V gene lost 1 base and the J gene lost 1 base, with 23 bases spanning the gap. Here the CDR3 reads CAISEFSRGGAGQSYEQYF. The CDR3 bases are TGTGCCATCAGTGAGTTTTCGCGTGGGGGTGCAGGACAGTCCTACGAGCAGTACTTC.

The chain uses TRBV7-9 and TRBJ2-7; D perhaps matches TRBD2 (6 bases). Between the trimmed V and J ends, which lost 5 bases and 0 bases, there was a span of 17 bases. CDR1 and CDR2 (germline): SEHNR, FQNEAQ (reference sequence). There are 16 residues in the CDR3. The CDR3, as DNA: TGTGCCAGCAGCCTTAGGGACTGGAGGAGCTCCTACGAGCAGTACTTC. Translating gives CASSLRDWRSSYEQYF.

In this sample, this clonotype turned up many times. The V and J genes are TRBV12-3 or TRBV12-4 and TRBJ1-3; no clear D gene. The CDR3 totals 15 residues. V lost 3 bases and J 0 bases, leaving 9 bases between the germline ends. CDR3 sequence: CASSFERASGNTIYF. CDR3 nucleotides: TGTGCCAGCAGTTTTGAAAGGGCCTCTGGAAACACCATATATTTT.

There are many counts of this clonotype. J is TRBJ2-5 and V is TRBV15; 7 bases line up with TRBD2. There are 13 residues in the CDR3. Germline V lookup: CDR1 LNHNV, CDR2 YYDKDF (reference sequence). The trim removed 1 base at V and 5 bases at J, leaving 1 base unmatched. In nucleotides, the CDR3 is TGTGCCACCAGCAGAGGGGGGGGGGAGACCCAGTACTTC. This translates into CATSRGGGETQYF.

This clonotype has a count of ten or more. The rearrangement links TRBV2 to TRBJ2-7, with 7 nucleotides matching TRBD1. Germline V CDR1 and CDR2: SNHLY, FYNNEI. V shed 3 bases and J 6 bases; nucleotides not matched to a gene: 5. CDR3 length: 13 amino acids. The CDR3: CASSETGSLEQYF. DNA of the CDR3: TGTGCCAGCAGTGAGACAGGGTCTCTCGAGCAGTACTTC. The whole variable domain, remainder taken from reference TRBV2 and TRBJ2-7, is EPEVTQTPSHQVTQMGQEVILRCVPISNHLYFYWYRQILGQKVEFLVSFYNNEISEKSEIFDDQFSVERPDGSNFTLKIRSTKLEDSAMYFCASSETGSLEQYFGPGTRLTVT.

The gene calls are TRBV15 and TRBJ1-4, with unresolved D. Per germline, CDR1 LNHNV and CDR2 YYDKDF (reference sequence). The V end was cut by 1 base, the J end by 3 bases, with 12 bases between. The CDR3 spans 16 residues. The chain's CDR3 is CATSRVVPGANEKLFF. CDR3 bases: TGTGCCACCAGCAGAGTCGTGCCAGGTGCTAATGAAAAACTGTTTTTT.

This chain's CDR3 is CASSFLWGYEQYF. DNA of the CDR3: TGTGCCAGCAGCTTTTTGTGGGGCTACGAGCAGTACTTC. The gene calls are TRBV7-9 and TRBJ2-7; no clear D gene. From germline, CDR1 is SEHNR and CDR2 FQNEAQ (reference sequence). This CDR3 is built from 13 residues. V shed 3 bases and J shed 3 bases, with 9 bases lying between them.

This clonotype was counted a few times. V and J are TRBV19 and TRBJ1-5; no definite D call. Trimming removed 4 bases from V and 2 bases from J, with 9 bases in between. Germline CDR1 and CDR2: LNHDA and SQIVND (reference sequence). There are 14 residues in the CDR3. The CDR3 sequence is CASSKRDGNQPQHF. The DNA of the CDR3 is TGTGCCAGTAGTAAAAGGGATGGCAATCAGCCCCAGCATTTT. Looking up the rest from reference TRBV19 and TRBJ1-5 gives the full variable domain: DGGITQSPKYLFRKEGQNVTLSCEQNLNHDAMYWYRQDPGQGLRLIYYSQIVNDFQKGDIAEGYSVSREKKESFPLTVTSAQKNPTAFYLCASSKRDGNQPQHFGDGTRLSIL.

Many counts were recorded for this clonotype. This chain uses TRBV11-3 with TRBJ2-7, with 10 bases lining up with TRBD1. The trim removed 1 base at V and 4 bases at J, leaving 4 bases unmatched. The CDR3 runs to 15 residues. Germline loops: CDR1 SGHNT, CDR2 YENEEA. CDR3 residues: CASSLVGQGNYEQYF. The CDR3 nucleotides are TGTGCCAGCAGCTTAGTGGGACAGGGGAATTACGAGCAGTACTTC.

This chain links TRBV2 with TRBJ1-5; a weak D match, TRBD1 (6 bases). The germline V and J ends were trimmed by 5 bases and 2 bases, with 10 bases remaining between them. The CDR3 is 14 amino acids. In germline, CDR1 is SNHLY, CDR2 FYNNEI. This CDR3 is CASSRRQGNQPQHF. CDR3 nucleotides: TGTGCCAGCAGTAGGCGACAGGGCAATCAGCCCCAGCATTTT.

This clonotype was recorded only once. This chain links TRBV20-1 with TRBJ2-5; maybe TRBD2 (5 bases). This CDR3 region has 15 residues. Per the germline V gene, CDR1 is DFQATT and CDR2 is SNEGSKA (reference sequence). V was cut by 6 bases and J by 2 bases, with 19 bases left in between. The CDR3 loop reads CSATSRTGRQETQYF. Here the CDR3 DNA reads TGCAGTGCCACCTCGCGGACTGGCCGGCAAGAGACCCAGTACTTC.

The chain recombines TRBV25-1 with TRBJ2-1, with 7 bases lining up with TRBD1. From germline, CDR1 is MGHDK and CDR2 SYGVNS. The J segment lost 9 bases and the V segment lost 3 bases, leaving 8 bases of the junction unmatched. The CDR3 covers 14 residues. CDR3 residues: CASSDPTGTSEQFF. The CDR3 DNA sequence: TGTGCCAGCAGTGACCCGACAGGGACGAGTGAGCAGTTCTTC. Filled out from reference TRBV25-1 and TRBJ2-1, the complete variable domain reads EADIYQTPRYLVIGTGKKITLECSQTMGHDKMYWYQQDPGMELHLIHYSYGVNSTEKGDLSSESTVSRIRTEHFPLTLESARPSHTSQYLCASSDPTGTSEQFFGPGTRLTVL.